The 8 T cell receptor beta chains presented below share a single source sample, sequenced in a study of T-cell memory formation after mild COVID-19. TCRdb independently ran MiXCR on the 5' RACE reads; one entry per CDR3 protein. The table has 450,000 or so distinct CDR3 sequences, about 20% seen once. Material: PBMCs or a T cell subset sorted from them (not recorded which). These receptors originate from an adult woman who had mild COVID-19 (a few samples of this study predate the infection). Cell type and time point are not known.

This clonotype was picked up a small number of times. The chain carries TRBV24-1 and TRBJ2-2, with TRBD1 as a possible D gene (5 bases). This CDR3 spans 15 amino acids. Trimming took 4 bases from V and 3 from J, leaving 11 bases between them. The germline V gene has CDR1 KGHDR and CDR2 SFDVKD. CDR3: CATSDLGHDTGELFF. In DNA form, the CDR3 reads TGTGCCACCAGTGACCTTGGACACGACACCGGGGAGCTGTTTTTT.

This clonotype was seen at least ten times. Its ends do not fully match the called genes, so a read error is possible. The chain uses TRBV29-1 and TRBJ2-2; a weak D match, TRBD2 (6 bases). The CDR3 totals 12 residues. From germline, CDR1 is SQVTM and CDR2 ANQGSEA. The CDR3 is CSVEAGTGELFF. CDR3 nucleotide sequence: TGCAGCGTAGAAGCGGGTACCGGGGAGCTGTTTTTT.

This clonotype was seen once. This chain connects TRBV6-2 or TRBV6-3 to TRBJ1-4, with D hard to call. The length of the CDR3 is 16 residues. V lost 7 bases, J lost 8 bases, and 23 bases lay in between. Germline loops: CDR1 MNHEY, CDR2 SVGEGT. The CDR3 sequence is CASNPFFGTEEEKLFF. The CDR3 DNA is TGTGCCAGCAACCCTTTCTTTGGCACGGAGGAGGAAAAACTGTTTTTT.

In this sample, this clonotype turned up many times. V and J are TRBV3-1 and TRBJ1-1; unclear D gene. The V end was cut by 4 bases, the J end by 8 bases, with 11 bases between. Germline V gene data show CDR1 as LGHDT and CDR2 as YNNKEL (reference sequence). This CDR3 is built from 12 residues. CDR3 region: CASSLRGGEAFF. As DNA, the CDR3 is TGTGCCAGCAGCCTAAGAGGAGGGGAAGCTTTCTTT.

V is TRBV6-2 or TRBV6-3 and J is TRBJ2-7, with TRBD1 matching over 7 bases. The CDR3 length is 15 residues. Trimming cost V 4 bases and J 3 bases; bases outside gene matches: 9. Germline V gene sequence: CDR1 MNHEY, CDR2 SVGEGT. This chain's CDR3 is CASSSTGAPNYEQYF. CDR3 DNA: TGTGCCAGCAGTTCTACAGGGGCGCCTAACTACGAGCAGTACTTC.

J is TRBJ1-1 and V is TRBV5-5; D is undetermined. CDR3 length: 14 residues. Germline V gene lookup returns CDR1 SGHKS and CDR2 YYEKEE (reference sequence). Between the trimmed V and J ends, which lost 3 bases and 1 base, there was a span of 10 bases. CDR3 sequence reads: CASSSRSTNTEAFF. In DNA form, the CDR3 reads TGTGCCAGCAGCTCCCGTTCCACGAACACTGAAGCTTTCTTT.

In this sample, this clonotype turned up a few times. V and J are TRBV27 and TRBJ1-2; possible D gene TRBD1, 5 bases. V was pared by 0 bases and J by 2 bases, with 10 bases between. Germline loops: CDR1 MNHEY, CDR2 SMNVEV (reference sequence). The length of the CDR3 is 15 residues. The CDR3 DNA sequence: TGTGCCAGCAGTTTATCCGGGGGACCGAACTATGGCTACACCTTC. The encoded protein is CASSLSGGPNYGYTF.

CDR3 in amino acids: CASSPPQKMNTEAFF. The CDR3 DNA follows: TGTGCCAGCAGTCCCCCACAGAAGATGAACACTGAAGCTTTCTTT. V and J are TRBV12-3 or TRBV12-4 and TRBJ1-1; D not resolved. The CDR3 is 15 amino acids. Trimming took 5 bases from V and 0 from J, leaving 13 bases between them.